Presented here are 22 T cell receptor beta chains from one specimen sequenced in a study of T cell responses to AZD1222 COVID-19 vaccine. Profiled with immunoSEQ multiplex PCR; TCRdb holds only in-frame clones, not every one. Of 70,000 to 80,000 clones listed, 86% are singletons. This specimen was peripheral blood, taken on day 0 of AZD1222 vaccination. These TCRs come from an adult in good health.

CDR3 protein: CASSPLSRGQDYSPLHF. In DNA, the CDR3 is TGTGCCAGCTCACCCTTATCGAGGGGACAGGACTATTCACCCCTCCACTTT. V and J are TRBV18 and TRBJ1-6; 8 positions match TRBD1. Trimming at V came to 3 bases and at J to 8 bases, leaving 12 bases not matched to a gene. In germline, CDR1 is KGHSH, CDR2 LQKENI. The CDR3 consists of 17 residues. The full variable domain, in which reference TRBV18 and TRBJ1-6 provide the parts outside the CDR3, is NAGVMQNPRHLVRRRGQEARLRCSPMKGHSHVYWYRQLPEEGLKFMVYLQKENIIDESGMPKERFSAEFPKEGPSILRIQQVVRGDSAAYFCASSPLSRGQDYSPLHFGNGTRLTVT.

V is TRBV5-6 and J is TRBJ2-1; 8 bases are shared with TRBD1. Looked up from germline, CDR1 is SGHDT and CDR2 is YYEEEE. CDR3 size: 17 residues. V shed 2 bases, J shed 7 bases, and the junction held 14 bases outside the gene matches. The CDR3 here is CASSFGDRSHSLNEQFF. DNA for the CDR3: TGTGCCAGCAGCTTCGGGGACAGGTCTCATTCCTTGAATGAGCAGTTCTTC.

This sequence joins TRBV28 and TRBJ2-6, with D perhaps TRBD1 (5 bases). The CDR3 loop spans 15 amino acids. Trimming took off 6 bases at V and 0 bases at J, with 9 bases between the two ends. Germline CDR1 MDHEN, CDR2 SYDVKM. Here the CDR3 DNA reads TGTGCCAGCAGCCCTCAGGGCTCTGGGGCCAACGTCCTGACTTTC. As protein: CASSPQGSGANVLTF.

As for this clone: At the DNA level, this CDR3 is encoded by other sequences in the same sample as well. The rearrangement uses TRBV7-2 and TRBJ2-2; 8 bases line up with TRBD2. CDR3 size: 16 residues. Germline V CDR1 and CDR2: SGHTA, FQGNSA. With V trimmed by 1 base and J by 2 bases, 3 bases remained unmatched. The DNA for the CDR3 is TGTGCCAGCAGCTTAGTTTTAGCGGGAAACACCGGGGAGCTGTTTTTT. Its protein is CASSLVLAGNTGELFF.

The chain is built from TRBV13 and TRBJ1-1; D is possibly TRBD1 (5 bases). The CDR3 is 13 residues long. Per germline, CDR1 PRHDT and CDR2 FYEKMQ (reference sequence). With 2 bases removed from V and 7 bases from J, the gap between germline ends came to 11 bases. CDR3 nucleotides: TGTGCCAGCAGCTTAAGACAGCGCGGTGAAGCTTTCTTT. Translating gives CASSLRQRGEAFF.

The rearrangement links TRBV2 to TRBJ1-5; D might be TRBD1 (5 bases). The CDR3 extends over 14 amino acids. The V end was cut by 3 bases, the J end by 3 bases, with 9 bases between. Germline CDR1 and CDR2: SNHLY and FYNNEI. CDR3 nucleotide sequence: TGTGCCAGCAGTGATTCAGGGACCAATCAGCCCCAGCATTTT. Residues: CASSDSGTNQPQHF. Full variable domain (remainder filled in from reference TRBV2 and TRBJ1-5): EPEVTQTPSHQVTQMGQEVILRCVPISNHLYFYWYRQILGQKVEFLVSFYNNEISEKSEIFDDQFSVERPDGSNFTLKIRSTKLEDSAMYFCASSDSGTNQPQHFGDGTRLSIL.

This sequence joins TRBV5-1 and TRBJ2-2, with TRBD1 matching over 8 bases. Germline V gives CDR1 SGHRS, CDR2 YFSETQ. J lost 2 bases, V lost 0 bases, and 9 bases had no gene match. This CDR3 is built from 18 residues. The DNA for the CDR3 is TGCGCCAGCAGCTTGGGCCTAGGGACAGGCACTAACACCGGGGAGCTGTTTTTT. This translates into CASSLGLGTGTNTGELFF.

This chain uses TRBV5-6 with TRBJ1-1; a possible D gene is TRBD1 (5 bases). The V end lost 3 bases, the J end lost 3 bases, and 18 bases lay between the germline ends. The CDR3 length is 16 residues. Germline values: CDR1 SGHDT, CDR2 YYEEEE. For the CDR3, the DNA is TGTGCCAGCAGCTCGATGACCCAGGGAGGATACACTGAAGCTTTCTTT. Its protein is CASSSMTQGGYTEAFF.

This chain uses TRBV9 with TRBJ2-7, with 7 positions matching TRBD2. The length of the CDR3 is 15 residues. V was pared by 0 bases and J by 2 bases, with 5 bases of the junction left unmatched. From germline, CDR1 is SGDLS and CDR2 YYNGEE. In DNA, the CDR3 is TGTGCCAGCAGCGTAGAAGACGGGGGGACCTACGAGCAGTACTTC. Translation gives CASSVEDGGTYEQYF.

The rearrangement uses TRBV7-6 and TRBJ2-2; 10 nucleotides agree with TRBD2. CDR1 is SGHVS and CDR2 is FNYEAQ in the germline V gene. The CDR3 runs to 18 residues. V lost 2 bases and J lost 4; bases outside the gene matches: 10. Here the CDR3 reads CASSLSPLAGDVTGELFF. Here the CDR3 DNA reads TGTGCCAGCAGCTTAAGTCCTCTAGCGGGAGACGTCACCGGGGAGCTGTTTTTT.

This chain connects TRBV2 to TRBJ2-1; TRBD2 agrees at 11 bases. CDR3 length: 22 amino acids. The junction had 22 bases not matched to a gene; V was cut back by 1 base and J by 5 bases. Germline V gene data show CDR1 as SNHLY and CDR2 as FYNNEI. CDR3 in amino acids: CASSEESRGLAAHPRINNEQFF. The CDR3 nucleotides read TGTGCCAGCAGTGAAGAGTCTAGGGGACTAGCGGCCCATCCTCGTATCAACAATGAGCAGTTCTTC. Complete variable domain (other parts from reference TRBV2 and TRBJ2-1): EPEVTQTPSHQVTQMGQEVILRCVPISNHLYFYWYRQILGQKVEFLVSFYNNEISEKSEIFDDQFSVERPDGSNFTLKIRSTKLEDSAMYFCASSEESRGLAAHPRINNEQFFGPGTRLTVL.

There are a few counts of this clone. The chain employs TRBV6-5 and TRBJ2-1; D is possibly TRBD2 (5 bases). The ends were cut back, 8 bases at V and 8 bases at J, with 13 bases in the middle. CDR1 MNHEY and CDR2 SVGAGI come from the germline V gene. This CDR3 is 12 amino acids long. CDR3: CASVEGRDEQFF. The CDR3 DNA follows: TGTGCCAGCGTTGAGGGTAGGGATGAGCAGTTCTTC.

This clone was recorded once. The chain recombines TRBV4-1 with TRBJ1-1; D call uncertain. The CDR3 is made up of 14 amino acids. CDR1 is MGHRA, CDR2 YSYEKL, per germline. V lost 3 bases to trimming and J lost 1 base, with 9 bases between them. DNA for the CDR3: TGCGCCAGCAGCCAGGGTGACAAGAACACTGAAGCTTTCTTT. Translated, it gives CASSQGDKNTEAFF.

The V call is TRBV7-6, the J call TRBJ1-3; possibly TRBD1 for D (5 bases). This CDR3 is 18 amino acids long. Germline V lookup: CDR1 SGHVS, CDR2 FNYEAQ. V was trimmed by 5 bases and J by 0 bases, leaving 20 bases between them. This CDR3 is CASSPLQGKVVSGNTIYF. The DNA for the CDR3 is TGTGCCAGCAGCCCCCTTCAGGGAAAGGTAGTCTCTGGAAACACCATATATTTT.

The chain recombines TRBV27 with TRBJ2-7; 9 bases are a match to TRBD1. With 4 bases clipped from V and 7 bases from J, the junction kept 17 bases outside the gene matches. Germline CDR1 and CDR2: MNHEY and SMNVEV (reference sequence). CDR3 length: 17 residues. The CDR3 sequence is CASSYRTLGTGSGEQYF. CDR3 sequence (DNA): TGTGCCAGCAGTTACCGTACCCTCGGGACAGGGTCCGGAGAGCAGTACTTC.

The rearrangement links TRBV18 to TRBJ1-3; tentatively, D is TRBD1 (6 bases). The length of the CDR3 is 15 residues. Germline V gene data show CDR1 as KGHSH and CDR2 as LQKENI. V was cut by 3 bases and J by 2 bases, with 11 bases left in between. CDR3 bases: TGTGCCAGCTCACCTGCAGGGGACCCTGGAAACACCATATATTTT. It encodes CASSPAGDPGNTIYF.

The CDR3 DNA reads as TGTGCCAGCAGCTTAGGAGGACGGTTGGGCTACGAGCAGTACTTC. The encoded protein is CASSLGGRLGYEQYF. V is TRBV11-2 and J is TRBJ2-7; no firm D call. In germline, CDR1 is SGHAT, CDR2 FQNNGV. CDR3 length: 15 amino acids. Trimming took off 1 base at V and 3 bases at J, with 13 bases between the two ends.

The table lists this clone with a few counts. The genes are TRBV10-1 and TRBJ1-2; D gene uncertain. The CDR3 contains 14 residues. With 5 bases removed from V and 10 bases from J, the gap between germline ends came to 20 bases. Germline V CDR1 and CDR2: WNHNN, SYGVQD (reference sequence). The chain's CDR3 is CASSPDQIRRSYTF. CDR3 DNA sequence: TGCGCCAGCAGTCCTGACCAAATTAGACGATCCTACACCTTC.

The V gene is TRBV15, the J gene TRBJ1-1, with D perhaps matching TRBD1 (5 bases). Deletions cut 0 bases from V and 4 bases from J, with 12 bases between. Germline CDR1 is LNHNV and CDR2 is YYDKDF (reference sequence). The CDR3 is 15 residues long. The CDR3 spells CATSRDQGAGTEAFF. The CDR3 bases are TGTGCCACCAGCAGAGACCAGGGAGCCGGCACTGAAGCTTTCTTT.

The chain links TRBV30 to TRBJ2-3, with TRBD2 matching over 10 bases. The CDR3 loop spans 15 amino acids. Germline lookup yields CDR1 GTSNPN and CDR2 SVGIG (reference sequence). The J segment lost 4 bases and the V segment lost 1 base, leaving 5 bases of the junction unmatched. CDR3 loop: CAWSDGTSVADTQYF. CDR3 DNA: TGTGCCTGGAGTGATGGGACTAGCGTTGCAGATACGCAGTATTTT. Full variable domain (missing parts from reference TRBV30 and TRBJ2-3): SQTIHQWPATLVQPVGSPLSLECTVEGTSNPNLYWYRQAAGRGLQLLFYSVGIGQISSEVPQNLSASRPQDRQFILSSKKLLLSDSGFYLCAWSDGTSVADTQYFGPGTRLTVL.

This chain joins TRBV19 and TRBJ2-6; either TRBD1 or TRBD2 may supply D (5 bases each). With 3 bases removed from V and 0 bases from J, the gap between germline ends came to 15 bases. From germline, CDR1 is LNHDA and CDR2 SQIVND (reference sequence). The length of the CDR3 is 18 residues. The CDR3 DNA reads TGTGCCAGTAGTATCCCGGGACGCCGGACCTCTGGGGCCAACGTCCTGACTTTC. Its translation is CASSIPGRRTSGANVLTF.

The chain is built from TRBV5-1 and TRBJ1-1; no clear D gene. V lost 3 bases, J lost 1 base, and 7 bases lay in between. This CDR3 is 13 amino acids long. Per the germline V gene, CDR1 is SGHRS and CDR2 is YFSETQ. In DNA form, the CDR3 reads TGCGCCAGCAGCTATGTAGGGAACACTGAAGCTTTCTTT. This codes for CASSYVGNTEAFF. Variable domain in full (rest from reference TRBV5-1 and TRBJ1-1): KAGVTQTPRYLIKTRGQQVTLSCSPISGHRSVSWYQQTPGQGLQFLFEYFSETQRNKGNFPGRFSGRQFSNSRSEMNVSTLELGDSALYLCASSYVGNTEAFFGQGTRLTVV.